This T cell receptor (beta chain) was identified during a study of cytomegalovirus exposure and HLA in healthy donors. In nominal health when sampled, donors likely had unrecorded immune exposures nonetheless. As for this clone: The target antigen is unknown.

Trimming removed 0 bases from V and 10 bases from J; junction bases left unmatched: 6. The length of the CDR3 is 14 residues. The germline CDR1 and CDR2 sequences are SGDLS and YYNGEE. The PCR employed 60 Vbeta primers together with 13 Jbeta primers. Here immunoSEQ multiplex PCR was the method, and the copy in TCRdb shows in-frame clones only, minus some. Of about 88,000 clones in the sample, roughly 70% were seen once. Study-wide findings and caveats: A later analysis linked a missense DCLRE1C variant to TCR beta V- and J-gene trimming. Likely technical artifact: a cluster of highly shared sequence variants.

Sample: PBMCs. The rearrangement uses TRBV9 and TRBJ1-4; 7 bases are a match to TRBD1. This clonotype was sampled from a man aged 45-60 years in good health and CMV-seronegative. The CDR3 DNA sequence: TGTGCCAGCAGCGTAGAGACAGGGACTGGAAAACTGTTTTTT. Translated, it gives CASSVETGTGKLFF.